The 19 T cell receptor beta chains below all came from one sample that was sequenced in a study of blood T cells in healthy people across ages. Primed by a sample-barcoded 5' primer and a J-beta primer mix, a second PCR proceeded for about 7 to 11 cycles. MiXCR was run by TCRdb on the 5' RACE reads, yielding one entry per CDR3 protein. Among about 1.6 million distinct CDR3 sequences listed, about 32% were seen once. The source material was blood. The receptors derive from a woman aged 25-40 years in good health.

J is TRBJ1-1 and V is TRBV12-3 or TRBV12-4; D gene uncertain. The germline V and J ends were trimmed by 8 bases and 0 bases, with 13 bases remaining between them. This CDR3 has 14 amino acids. The CDR3, as DNA: TGTGCCAGCGACTCTTTCGGGCTGAACACTGAAGCTTTCTTT. This translates into CASDSFGLNTEAFF.

The V call is TRBV20-1, the J call TRBJ2-1; TRBD2 aligns across 14 bases. CDR1 and CDR2 from the germline V gene are DFQATT and SNEGSKA (reference sequence). V lost 8 bases, J lost 8 bases, and 8 bases stayed unmatched. The CDR3 runs 14 residues. The CDR3 region has the DNA TGCAGTATCTCCGGGACTAGCGGGGGCGATGAGCAGTTCTTC. Translation gives CSISGTSGGDEQFF.

The gene calls are TRBV15 and TRBJ2-3, with D perhaps matching TRBD1 (6 bases). The CDR3 is 13 residues long. Trimming removed 6 bases from V and 6 bases from J, with 13 bases in between. CDR1 LNHNV and CDR2 YYDKDF come from the germline V gene (reference sequence). The CDR3 sequence: CATRLQGSDTQYF. The DNA of the CDR3 is TGTGCCACCAGGCTTCAGGGGAGCGATACGCAGTATTTT.

This sequence joins TRBV4-1 and TRBJ1-5; no definite D call. V was trimmed by 3 bases and J by 5 bases, leaving 11 bases between them. This CDR3 has 14 amino acids. CDR1 is MGHRA, CDR2 YSYEKL, per germline. CDR3 nucleotides: TGCGCCAGCAGCCAGATGGGGATTTATCAGCCCCAGCATTTT. Translation gives CASSQMGIYQPQHF.

The CDR3 nucleotides read TGCAGTGCTAGAGATGGGACTAGCGGGGGGCGGGAGACCCAGTACTTC. Residues: CSARDGTSGGRETQYF. The chain links TRBV20-1 to TRBJ2-5, with TRBD2 identical over 15 bases. The CDR3 length is 16 residues. From germline, CDR1 is DFQATT and CDR2 SNEGSKA (reference sequence). The junction had 4 bases not matched to a gene; V was cut back by 0 bases and J by 5 bases.

On this clonotype: One end of the junction is discordant with germline, which a read error may explain. The chain couples TRBV2 to TRBJ2-7, with TRBD2 matching over 8 bases. Germline-derived CDR1 and CDR2 are SNHLY and FYNNEI. The CDR3 has 14 residues. CDR3 sequence: CVSGGRGQTYEQYF. CDR3 nucleotide sequence: TGTGTCAGCGGGGGTCGCGGTCAAACCTACGAGCAGTACTTC.

This clonotype was detected only a few times. The rearrangement uses TRBV5-1 and TRBJ2-1; 8 nucleotides match TRBD1. The germline V gene has CDR1 SGHRS and CDR2 YFSETQ. J gave up 3 bases and V 6 bases, and 8 bases lay outside the gene matches. This CDR3 is built from 15 residues. This CDR3 reads CASTQGQGHYNEQFF. The CDR3, as DNA: TGCGCCAGCACCCAAGGACAGGGACACTACAATGAGCAGTTCTTC. Supplemented by reference TRBV5-1 and TRBJ2-1, the full variable domain reads KAGVTQTPRYLIKTRGQQVTLSCSPISGHRSVSWYQQTPGQGLQFLFEYFSETQRNKGNFPGRFSGRQFSNSRSEMNVSTLELGDSALYLCASTQGQGHYNEQFFGPGTRLTVL.

This clonotype was counted many times. The V gene is TRBV29-1, the J gene TRBJ2-3; tentative D call: TRBD2 (5 bases). This CDR3 is built from 11 residues. The germline V and J ends were trimmed by 7 bases and 4 bases, with 9 bases remaining between them. The germline CDR1 and CDR2 sequences are SQVTM and ANQGSEA. In DNA form, the CDR3 reads TGCAGCGCCCCAGCGGCAGATACGCAGTATTTT. It specifies CSAPAADTQYF.

This clonotype has more than one count but fewer than ten. This chain connects TRBV4-2 to TRBJ2-1, with TRBD1 as a possible D gene (5 bases). The CDR3 is made up of 17 amino acids. V shed 3 bases and J shed 2 bases, with 17 bases lying between them. Per germline, CDR1 LGHNA and CDR2 YNFKEQ. The CDR3 sequence is CASSHPQGRKTYNEQFF. As DNA, the CDR3 is TGTGCCAGCAGCCACCCTCAGGGTCGGAAAACCTACAATGAGCAGTTCTTC.

A few counts support this clonotype. J is TRBJ2-2 and V is TRBV9; 9 nucleotides align to TRBD2. The CDR3 runs to 17 residues. Trimming removed 0 bases from V and 4 bases from J; junction bases left unmatched: 7. Germline assignment: CDR1 SGDLS and CDR2 YYNGEE. The CDR3 here is CASSVEGGGAGTGELFF. In DNA, the CDR3 is TGTGCCAGCAGCGTAGAAGGCGGGGGGGCTGGCACCGGGGAGCTGTTTTTT.

Regarding this clonotype: At one boundary the junction diverges from the germline segment, which might be a read error. As DNA, the CDR3 is TGCGCCATCATCACGACTAGCGGGAGAGGTGAGCAGTACTTC. It is translated as CAIITTSGRGEQYF. The chain has TRBV6-1 and TRBJ2-7; 12 bases match TRBD2. The CDR3 is 14 amino acids. Germline values: CDR1 MNHNS, CDR2 SASEGT.

The rearrangement uses TRBV11-3 and TRBJ2-5, with 13 bases identical to TRBD2. This CDR3 contains 16 residues. The ends lost 4 bases at V and 1 base at J; junction bases unmatched: 3. The germline CDR1 and CDR2 sequences are SGHNT and YENEEA. The CDR3 here is CASSSGTSGIQETQYF. The CDR3 DNA reads as TGTGCCAGCAGCTCGGGGACTAGCGGGATCCAAGAGACCCAGTACTTC.

Turning to this clonotype: This could be a read error, since a much larger clone is one nucleotide away. The rearrangement uses TRBV7-2 and TRBJ2-3; 9 positions match TRBD2. This CDR3 has 18 amino acids. CDR1 SGHTA and CDR2 FQGNSA come from the germline V gene. CDR3 sequence: CASGLRSSSGGPTDTQYF. As DNA, the CDR3 is TGTGCCAGCGGCTTAAGAAGTAGTAGCGGGGGCCCCACAGATACGCAGTATTTT.

The J gene is TRBJ2-7, the V gene TRBV30; TRBD1 or TRBD2 may be the D gene (5 bases each). Germline CDR1 reads GTSNPN; CDR2 reads SVGIG (reference sequence). V dropped 4 bases and J dropped 6 bases, with 10 bases sitting between them. CDR3 length equals 11 residues. The CDR3 DNA reads as TGTGCCTGGATGAGGGGAGCCGAGCAGTACTTC. Translation: CAWMRGAEQYF.

Many counts were recorded for this clonotype. The chain is built from TRBV11-2 and TRBJ2-2; D unresolved. This CDR3 has 14 amino acids. CDR1 is SGHAT, CDR2 FQNNGV, per germline. V gave up 5 bases and J gave up 4 bases, with 11 bases separating them. The CDR3 region is CASSLRMLTGELFF. The DNA of the CDR3 is TGTGCCAGCAGCCTCAGGATGCTCACCGGGGAGCTGTTTTTT.

This clonotype was picked up a small number of times. The chain employs TRBV27 and TRBJ1-6; D remains ambiguous. V was cut by 4 bases and J by 0 bases, with 16 bases left in between. This CDR3 is built from 18 residues. Germline loops: CDR1 MNHEY, CDR2 SMNVEV (reference sequence). CDR3 bases: TGTGCCAGCAGTTATCATTGGGCGGGGAGCTCCTATAATTCACCCCTCCACTTT. Translating gives CASSYHWAGSSYNSPLHF.

This clonotype has only a few counts. The chain uses TRBV6-5 and TRBJ2-1; 12 bases agree with TRBD2. Per germline, CDR1 MNHEY and CDR2 SVGAGI. The CDR3 sequence is 15 residues long. V trimming: 5 bases; J trimming: 8 bases; junction bases outside the gene matches: 7. The CDR3 region is CASSNRLAGAHEQFF. For the CDR3, the DNA is TGTGCCAGCAGTAACCGACTAGCGGGAGCCCATGAGCAGTTCTTC.

The genes are TRBV20-1 and TRBJ2-1; a weak D match, TRBD1 (8 bases). The V and J ends lost 4 bases and 3 bases respectively, with 13 bases between them. The length of the CDR3 is 14 residues. The germline gives CDR1 DFQATT, CDR2 SNEGSKA (reference sequence). The CDR3 region is CSAKQGGVYNEQFF. CDR3 in DNA: TGCAGTGCTAAACAGGGGGGGGTCTACAATGAGCAGTTCTTC.

The gene calls are TRBV5-5 and TRBJ1-2, with 9 bases identical to TRBD1. The V gene end was trimmed by 4 bases and the J gene end by 0 bases; junction bases not matched to a gene: 7. The germline V gene encodes CDR1 SGHKS and CDR2 YYEKEE (reference sequence). The CDR3 totals 16 residues. Here the CDR3 reads CASSQGQGASNYGYTF. Here the CDR3 DNA reads TGTGCCAGCAGCCAGGGACAGGGCGCATCTAACTATGGCTACACCTTC.